The source of this T cell receptor beta chain is a study of blood T cells in healthy people across ages. CDR1 is MNHEY and CDR2 is SMNVEV in the germline V gene (reference sequence). This CDR3 spans 15 amino acids. The junction had 6 bases not matched to a gene; V was cut back by 5 bases and J by 0 bases. The use of a sample-barcoded 5' primer and a J-beta primer mix characterized a second PCR of about 7 to 12 cycles. TCRdb analysed the 5' RACE reads with MiXCR anew, one entry per CDR3 protein. Of about 1,500,000 distinct CDR3 sequences in the sample, approximately 40% are singletons; the top ten hold 7% to 9%.

The sequence was obtained from a woman aged 18 to 35 in good health. Sequencing was performed on blood. V gene TRBV27 combines with J gene TRBJ2-7; 8 bases match TRBD1. This CDR3 reads CASSAGQGLSYEQYF. The DNA for the CDR3 is TGTGCCAGCAGTGCTGGACAGGGACTCTCCTACGAGCAGTACTTC.